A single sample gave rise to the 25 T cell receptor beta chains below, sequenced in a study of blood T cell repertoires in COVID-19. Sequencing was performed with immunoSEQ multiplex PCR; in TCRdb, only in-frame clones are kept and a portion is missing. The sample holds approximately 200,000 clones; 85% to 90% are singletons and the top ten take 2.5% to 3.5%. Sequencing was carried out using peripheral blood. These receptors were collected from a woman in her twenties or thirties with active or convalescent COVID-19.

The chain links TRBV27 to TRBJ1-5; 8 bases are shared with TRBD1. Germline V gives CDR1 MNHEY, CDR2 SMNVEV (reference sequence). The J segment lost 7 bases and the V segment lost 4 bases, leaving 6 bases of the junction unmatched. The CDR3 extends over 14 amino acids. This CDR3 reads CASSSRQGIQPQHF. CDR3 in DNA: TGTGCCAGCAGTTCCCGACAGGGGATCCAGCCCCAGCATTTT.

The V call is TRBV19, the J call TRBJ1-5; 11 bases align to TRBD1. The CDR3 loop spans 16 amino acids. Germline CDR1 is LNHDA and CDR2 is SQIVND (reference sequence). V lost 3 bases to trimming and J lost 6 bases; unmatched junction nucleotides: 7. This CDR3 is CASSIAFGTGGQPQHF. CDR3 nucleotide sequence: TGTGCCAGTAGTATCGCTTTCGGGACAGGGGGTCAGCCCCAGCATTTT.

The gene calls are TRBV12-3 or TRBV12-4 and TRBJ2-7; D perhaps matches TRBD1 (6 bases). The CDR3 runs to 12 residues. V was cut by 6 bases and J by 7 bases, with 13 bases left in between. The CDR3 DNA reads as TGTGCCAGCAGCAATCAAGGGGGAGAGCAGTACTTC. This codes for CASSNQGGEQYF.

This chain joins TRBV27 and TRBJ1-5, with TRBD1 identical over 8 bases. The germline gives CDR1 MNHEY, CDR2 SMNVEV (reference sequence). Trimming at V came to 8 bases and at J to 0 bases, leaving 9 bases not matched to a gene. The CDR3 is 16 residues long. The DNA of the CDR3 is TGTGCCAGCGGCTTACAGGGGGGCTATAGCAATCAGCCCCAGCATTTT. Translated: CASGLQGGYSNQPQHF.

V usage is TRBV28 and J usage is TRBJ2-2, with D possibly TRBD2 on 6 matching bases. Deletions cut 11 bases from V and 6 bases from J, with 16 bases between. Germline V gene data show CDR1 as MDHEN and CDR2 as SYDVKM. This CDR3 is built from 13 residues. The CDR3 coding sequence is TGTGCCGCGTCCGGGCTAGCGCCCGGGGAGCTGTTTTTT. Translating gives CAASGLAPGELFF.

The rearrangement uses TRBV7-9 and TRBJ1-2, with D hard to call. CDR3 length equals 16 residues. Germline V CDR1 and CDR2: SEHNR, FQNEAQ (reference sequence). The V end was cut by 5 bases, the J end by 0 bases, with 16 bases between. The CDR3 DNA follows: TGTGCCAGCAGCCGTGACTACAACTTAGCTAACTATGGCTACACCTTC. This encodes CASSRDYNLANYGYTF.

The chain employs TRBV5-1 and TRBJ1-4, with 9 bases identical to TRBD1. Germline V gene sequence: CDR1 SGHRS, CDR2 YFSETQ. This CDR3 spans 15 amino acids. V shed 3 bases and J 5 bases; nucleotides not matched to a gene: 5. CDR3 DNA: TGCGCCAGCAGCTCAGGGACAGGGTTGAATGAAAAACTGTTTTTT. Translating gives CASSSGTGLNEKLFF.

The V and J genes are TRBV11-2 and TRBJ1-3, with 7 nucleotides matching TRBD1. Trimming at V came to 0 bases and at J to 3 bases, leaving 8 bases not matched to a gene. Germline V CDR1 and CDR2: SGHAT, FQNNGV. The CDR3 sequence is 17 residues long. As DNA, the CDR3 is TGTGCCAGCAGCTTAGAAGGACAGGCGATAATTGGAAACACCATATATTTT. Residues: CASSLEGQAIIGNTIYF.

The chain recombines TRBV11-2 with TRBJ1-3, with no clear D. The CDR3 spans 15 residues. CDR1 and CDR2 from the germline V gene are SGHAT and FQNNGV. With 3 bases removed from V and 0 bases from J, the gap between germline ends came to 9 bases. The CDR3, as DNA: TGTGCCAGCAGCTTGGGCCTAAACTCTGGAAACACCATATATTTT. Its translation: CASSLGLNSGNTIYF.

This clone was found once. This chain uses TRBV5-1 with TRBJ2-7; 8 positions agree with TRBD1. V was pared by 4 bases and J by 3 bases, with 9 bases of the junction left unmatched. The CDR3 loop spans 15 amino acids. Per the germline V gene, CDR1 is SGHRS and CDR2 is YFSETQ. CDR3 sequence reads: CASSVSTGGSYEQYF. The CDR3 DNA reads TGCGCCAGCAGCGTATCAACAGGGGGAAGCTACGAGCAGTACTTC.

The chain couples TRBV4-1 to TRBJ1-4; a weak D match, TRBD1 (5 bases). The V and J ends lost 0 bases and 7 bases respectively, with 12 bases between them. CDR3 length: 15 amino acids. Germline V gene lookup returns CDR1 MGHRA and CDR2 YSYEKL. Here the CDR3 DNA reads TGCGCCAGCAGCCAAGAGCGGGGACCGCTTGAAAAACTGTTTTTT. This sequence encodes CASSQERGPLEKLFF.

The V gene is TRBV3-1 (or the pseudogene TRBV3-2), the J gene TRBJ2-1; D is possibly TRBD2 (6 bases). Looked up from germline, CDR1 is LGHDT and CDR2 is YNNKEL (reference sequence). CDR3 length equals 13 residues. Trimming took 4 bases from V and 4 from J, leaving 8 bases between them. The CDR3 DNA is TGTGCCAGCAGCCGCGGGGTTTACAATGAGCAGTTCTTC. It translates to CASSRGVYNEQFF.

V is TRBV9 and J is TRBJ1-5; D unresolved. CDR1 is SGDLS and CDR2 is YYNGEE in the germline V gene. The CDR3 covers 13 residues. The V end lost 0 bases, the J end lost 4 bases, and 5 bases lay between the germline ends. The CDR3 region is CASSVDLNQPQHF. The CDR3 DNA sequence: TGTGCCAGCAGCGTAGATTTAAATCAGCCCCAGCATTTT.

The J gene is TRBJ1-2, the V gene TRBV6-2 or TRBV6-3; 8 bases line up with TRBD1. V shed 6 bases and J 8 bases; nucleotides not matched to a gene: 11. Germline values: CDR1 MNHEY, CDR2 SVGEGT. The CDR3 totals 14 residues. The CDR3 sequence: CASSKGGQVEGYTF. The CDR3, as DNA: TGTGCCAGCAGCAAAGGGGGACAGGTGGAGGGCTACACCTTC.

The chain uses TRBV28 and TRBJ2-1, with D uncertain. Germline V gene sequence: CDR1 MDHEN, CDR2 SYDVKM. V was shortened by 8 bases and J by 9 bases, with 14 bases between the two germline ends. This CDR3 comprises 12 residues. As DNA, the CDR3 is TGTGCCAGCGGAGTTGGGTATACTGAGCAGTTCTTC. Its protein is CASGVGYTEQFF.

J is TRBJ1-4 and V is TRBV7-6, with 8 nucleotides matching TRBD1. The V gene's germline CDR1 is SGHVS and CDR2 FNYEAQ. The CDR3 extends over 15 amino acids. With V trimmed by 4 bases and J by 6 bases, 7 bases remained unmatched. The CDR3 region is CASSSGGRGDEKLFF. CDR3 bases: TGTGCCAGCAGCTCAGGGGGCAGGGGGGATGAAAAACTGTTTTTT.

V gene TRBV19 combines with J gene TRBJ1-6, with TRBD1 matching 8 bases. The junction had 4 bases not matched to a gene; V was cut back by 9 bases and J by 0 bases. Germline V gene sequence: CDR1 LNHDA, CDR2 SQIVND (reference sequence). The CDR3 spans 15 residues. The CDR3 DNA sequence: TGTGCCAGCCAGGACAGGGCCTCCTATAATTCACCCCTCCACTTT. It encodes CASQDRASYNSPLHF.

CDR3 sequence reads: CASSQYRSSGNTIYF. The CDR3 nucleotides read TGCGCCAGCAGCCAATACCGGAGCTCTGGAAACACCATATATTTT. The chain combines TRBV4-1 with TRBJ1-3; D is unclear. V lost 2 bases and J 0 bases, leaving 8 bases between the germline ends. This CDR3 region has 15 residues. Germline CDR1 is MGHRA and CDR2 is YSYEKL.

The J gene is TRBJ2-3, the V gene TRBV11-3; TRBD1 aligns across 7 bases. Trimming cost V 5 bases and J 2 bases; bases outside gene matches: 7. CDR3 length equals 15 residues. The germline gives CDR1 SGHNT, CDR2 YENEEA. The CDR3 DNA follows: TGTGCCAGCAGCCCCAGACAGGGACACACAGATACGCAGTATTTT. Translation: CASSPRQGHTDTQYF.

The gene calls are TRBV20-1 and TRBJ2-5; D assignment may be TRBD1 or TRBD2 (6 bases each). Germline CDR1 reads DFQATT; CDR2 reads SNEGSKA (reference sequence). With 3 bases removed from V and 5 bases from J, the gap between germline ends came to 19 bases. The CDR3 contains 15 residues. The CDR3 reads CSASGGTIGLETQYF. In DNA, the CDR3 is TGCAGTGCTAGTGGGGGGACAATCGGTTTGGAGACCCAGTACTTC.

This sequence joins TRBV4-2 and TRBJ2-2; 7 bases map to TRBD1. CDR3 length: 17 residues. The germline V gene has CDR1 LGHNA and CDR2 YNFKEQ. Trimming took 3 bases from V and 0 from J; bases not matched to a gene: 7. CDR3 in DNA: TGTGCCAGCAGCCAGCGCCCCGGGACAGCGAACACCGGGGAGCTGTTTTTT. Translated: CASSQRPGTANTGELFF.

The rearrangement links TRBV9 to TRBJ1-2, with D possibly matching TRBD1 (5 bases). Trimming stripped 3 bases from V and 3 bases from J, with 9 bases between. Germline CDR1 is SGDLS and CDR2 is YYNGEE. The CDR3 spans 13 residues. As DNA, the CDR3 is TGTGCCAGCAGCGGACAGACATACTATGGCTACACCTTC. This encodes CASSGQTYYGYTF.

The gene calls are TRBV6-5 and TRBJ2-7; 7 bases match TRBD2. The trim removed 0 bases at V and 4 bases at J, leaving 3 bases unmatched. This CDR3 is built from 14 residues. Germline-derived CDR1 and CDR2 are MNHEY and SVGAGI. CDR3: CASSYSRESYEQYF. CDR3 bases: TGTGCCAGCAGTTACTCGCGGGAGTCTTACGAGCAGTACTTC.

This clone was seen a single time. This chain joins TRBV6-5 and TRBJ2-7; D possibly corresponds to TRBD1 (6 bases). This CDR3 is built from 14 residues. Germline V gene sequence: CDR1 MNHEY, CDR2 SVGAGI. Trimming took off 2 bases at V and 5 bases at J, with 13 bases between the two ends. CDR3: CASSYQTWGHEQYF. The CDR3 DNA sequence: TGTGCCAGCAGTTACCAAACCTGGGGGCACGAGCAGTACTTC.

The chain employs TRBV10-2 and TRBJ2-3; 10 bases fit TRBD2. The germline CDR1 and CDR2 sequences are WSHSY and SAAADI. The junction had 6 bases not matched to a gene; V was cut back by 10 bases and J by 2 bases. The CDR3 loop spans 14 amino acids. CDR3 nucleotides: TGCGCCACCTCGACTAGCGGGCTCACAGATACGCAGTATTTT. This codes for CATSTSGLTDTQYF.